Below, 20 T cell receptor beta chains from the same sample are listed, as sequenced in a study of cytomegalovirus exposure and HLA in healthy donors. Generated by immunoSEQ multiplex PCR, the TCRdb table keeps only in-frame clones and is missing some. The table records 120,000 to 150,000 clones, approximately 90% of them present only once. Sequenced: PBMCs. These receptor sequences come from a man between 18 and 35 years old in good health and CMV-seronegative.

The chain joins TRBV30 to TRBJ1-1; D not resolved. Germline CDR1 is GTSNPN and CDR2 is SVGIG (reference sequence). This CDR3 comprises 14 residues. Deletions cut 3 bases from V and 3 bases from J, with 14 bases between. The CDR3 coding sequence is TGTGCCTGGAGCGGTATTAATTCATACACTGAAGCTTTCTTT. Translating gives CAWSGINSYTEAFF.

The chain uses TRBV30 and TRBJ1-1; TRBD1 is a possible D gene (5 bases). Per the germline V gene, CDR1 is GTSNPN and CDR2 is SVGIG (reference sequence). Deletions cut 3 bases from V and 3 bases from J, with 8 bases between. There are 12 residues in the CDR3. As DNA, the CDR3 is TGTGCCTGGAGGACAGTGGACACTGAAGCTTTCTTT. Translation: CAWRTVDTEAFF.

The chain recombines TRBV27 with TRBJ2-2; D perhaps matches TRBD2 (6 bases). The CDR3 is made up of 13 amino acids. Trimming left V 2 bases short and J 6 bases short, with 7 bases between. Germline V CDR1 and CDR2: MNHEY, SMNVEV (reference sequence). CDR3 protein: CASSLGGSGELFF. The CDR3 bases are TGTGCCAGCAGTTTAGGGGGGTCCGGGGAGCTGTTTTTT.

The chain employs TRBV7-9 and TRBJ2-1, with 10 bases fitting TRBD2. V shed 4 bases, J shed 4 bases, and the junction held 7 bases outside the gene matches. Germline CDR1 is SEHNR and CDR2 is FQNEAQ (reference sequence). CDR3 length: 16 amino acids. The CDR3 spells CASSSKLAGKYNEQFF. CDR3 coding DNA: TGTGCCAGCAGCTCCAAACTAGCGGGAAAATACAATGAGCAGTTCTTC.

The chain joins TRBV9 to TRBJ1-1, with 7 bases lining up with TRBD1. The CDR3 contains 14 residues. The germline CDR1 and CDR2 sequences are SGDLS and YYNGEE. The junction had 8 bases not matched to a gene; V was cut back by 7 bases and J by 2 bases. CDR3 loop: CASASTGANTEAFF. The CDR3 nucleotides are TGTGCCAGCGCTTCTACAGGGGCCAACACTGAAGCTTTCTTT.

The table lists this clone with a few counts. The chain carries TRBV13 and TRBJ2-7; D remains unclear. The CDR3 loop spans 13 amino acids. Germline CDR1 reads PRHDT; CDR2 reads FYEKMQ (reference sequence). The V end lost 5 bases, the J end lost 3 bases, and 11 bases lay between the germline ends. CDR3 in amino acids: CASSPSSGYEQYF. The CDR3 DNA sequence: TGTGCCAGCAGCCCCTCGTCGGGCTACGAGCAGTACTTC. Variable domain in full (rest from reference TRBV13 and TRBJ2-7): AAGVIQSPRHLIKEKRETATLKCYPIPRHDTVYWYQQGPGQDPQFLISFYEKMQSDKGSIPDRFSAQQFSDYHSELNMSSLELGDSALYFCASSPSSGYEQYFGPGTRLTVT.

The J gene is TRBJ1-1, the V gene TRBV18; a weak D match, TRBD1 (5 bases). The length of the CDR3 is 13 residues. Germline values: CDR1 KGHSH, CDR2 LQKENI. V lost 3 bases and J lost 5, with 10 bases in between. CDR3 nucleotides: TGTGCCAGCTCACCGGGGGGATGGACTGAAGCTTTCTTT. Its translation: CASSPGGWTEAFF.

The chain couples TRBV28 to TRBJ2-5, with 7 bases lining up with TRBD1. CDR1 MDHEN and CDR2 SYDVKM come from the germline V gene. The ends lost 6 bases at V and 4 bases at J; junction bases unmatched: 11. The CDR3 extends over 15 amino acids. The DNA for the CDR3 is TGTGCCAGCAGGCAGACAGGGAGTTCGCGAGAGACCCAGTACTTC. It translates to CASRQTGSSRETQYF.

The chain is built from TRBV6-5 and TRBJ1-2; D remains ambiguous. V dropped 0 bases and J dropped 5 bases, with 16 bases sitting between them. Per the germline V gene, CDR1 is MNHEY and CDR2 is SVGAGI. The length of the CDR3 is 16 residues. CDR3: CASSYSEGAARYGYTF. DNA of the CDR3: TGTGCCAGCAGTTACTCTGAGGGAGCGGCTCGTTATGGCTACACCTTC.

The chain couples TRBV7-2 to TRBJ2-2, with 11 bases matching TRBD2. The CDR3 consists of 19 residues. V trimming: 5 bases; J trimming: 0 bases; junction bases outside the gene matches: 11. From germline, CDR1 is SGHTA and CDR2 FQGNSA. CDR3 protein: CASSLLPTSGASNTGELFF. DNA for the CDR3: TGTGCCAGCAGCCTCCTCCCGACTAGCGGGGCATCGAACACCGGGGAGCTGTTTTTT.

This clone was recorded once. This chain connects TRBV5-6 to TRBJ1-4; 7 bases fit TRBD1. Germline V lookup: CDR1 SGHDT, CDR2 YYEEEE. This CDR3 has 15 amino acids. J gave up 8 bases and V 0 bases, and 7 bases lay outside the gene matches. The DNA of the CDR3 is TGTGCCAGCAGCTTGGAGGGGGCACGAGGGGAAAAACTGTTTTTT. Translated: CASSLEGARGEKLFF.

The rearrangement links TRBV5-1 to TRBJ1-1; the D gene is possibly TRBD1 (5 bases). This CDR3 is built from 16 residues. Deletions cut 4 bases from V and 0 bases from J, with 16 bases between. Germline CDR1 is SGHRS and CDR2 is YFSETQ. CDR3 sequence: CASSPRQPSLNTEAFF. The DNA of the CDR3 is TGCGCCAGCAGCCCCCGACAGCCGTCTCTGAACACTGAAGCTTTCTTT.

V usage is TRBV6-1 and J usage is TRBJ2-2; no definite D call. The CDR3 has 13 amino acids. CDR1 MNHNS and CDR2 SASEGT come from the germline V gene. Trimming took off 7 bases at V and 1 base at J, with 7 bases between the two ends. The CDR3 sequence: CASILQNTGELFF. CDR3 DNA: TGTGCCAGCATCTTACAGAACACCGGGGAGCTGTTTTTT.

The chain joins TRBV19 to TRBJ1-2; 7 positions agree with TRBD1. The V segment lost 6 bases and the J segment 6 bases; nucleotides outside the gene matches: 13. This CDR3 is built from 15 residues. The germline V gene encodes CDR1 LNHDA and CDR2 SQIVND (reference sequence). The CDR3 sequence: CASRTAKRQGHGYTF. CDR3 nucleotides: TGTGCCAGTAGAACCGCTAAAAGACAGGGCCATGGCTACACCTTC.

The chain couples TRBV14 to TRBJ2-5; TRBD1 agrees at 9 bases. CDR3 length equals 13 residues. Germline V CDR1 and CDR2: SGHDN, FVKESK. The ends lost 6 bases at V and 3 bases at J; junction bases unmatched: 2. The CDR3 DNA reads TGTGCCAGCAGGCGGACAGGGGAAGAGACCCAGTACTTC. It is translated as CASRRTGEETQYF.

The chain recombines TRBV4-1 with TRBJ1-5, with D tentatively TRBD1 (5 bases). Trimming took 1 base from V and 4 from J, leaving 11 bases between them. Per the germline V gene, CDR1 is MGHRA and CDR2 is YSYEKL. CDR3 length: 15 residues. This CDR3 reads CASSQAPGWNQPQHF. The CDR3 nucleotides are TGCGCCAGCAGCCAAGCGCCAGGGTGGAATCAGCCCCAGCATTTT.

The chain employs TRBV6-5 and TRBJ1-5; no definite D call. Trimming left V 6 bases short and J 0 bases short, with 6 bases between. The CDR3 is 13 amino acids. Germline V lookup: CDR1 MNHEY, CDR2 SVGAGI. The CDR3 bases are TGTGCCAGCAGGAGGGATAGCAATCAGCCCCAGCATTTT. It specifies CASRRDSNQPQHF.

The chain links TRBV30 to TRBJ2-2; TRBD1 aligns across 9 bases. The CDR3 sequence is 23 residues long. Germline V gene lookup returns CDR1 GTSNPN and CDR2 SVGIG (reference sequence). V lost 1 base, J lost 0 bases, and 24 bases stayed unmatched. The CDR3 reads CAWSGRTGVRSPTGSTNTGELFF. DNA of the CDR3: TGTGCCTGGAGTGGTAGGACAGGGGTGAGAAGTCCCACGGGGTCAACGAACACCGGGGAGCTGTTTTTT.

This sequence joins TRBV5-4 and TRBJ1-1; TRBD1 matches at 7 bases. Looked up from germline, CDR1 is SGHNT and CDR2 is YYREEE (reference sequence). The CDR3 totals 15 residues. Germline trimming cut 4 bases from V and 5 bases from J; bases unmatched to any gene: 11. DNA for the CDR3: TGTGCCAGCAGCGTAGTACAGGGGATGGGGACTGAAGCTTTCTTT. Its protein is CASSVVQGMGTEAFF.

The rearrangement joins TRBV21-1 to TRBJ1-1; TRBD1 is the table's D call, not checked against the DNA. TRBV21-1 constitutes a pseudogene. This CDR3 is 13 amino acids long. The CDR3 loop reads CASSSVQVSEAFF. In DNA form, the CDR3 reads TGTGCCAGCAGCTCTGTACAGGTGTCTGAAGCTTTCTTT.